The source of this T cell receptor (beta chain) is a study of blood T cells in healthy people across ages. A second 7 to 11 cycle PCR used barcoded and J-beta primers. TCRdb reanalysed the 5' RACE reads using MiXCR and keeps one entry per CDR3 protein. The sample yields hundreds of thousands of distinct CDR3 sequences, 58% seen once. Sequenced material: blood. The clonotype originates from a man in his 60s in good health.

The CDR3 region is CASSPWPPRLNEQFF. The CDR3, as DNA: TGTGCCAGCAGTCCCTGGCCCCCTCGACTCAATGAGCAGTTCTTC. V and J are TRBV27 and TRBJ2-1; D is uncertain. The CDR3 is 15 residues long. Germline V CDR1 and CDR2: MNHEY, SMNVEV (reference sequence). Trimming left V 5 bases short and J 6 bases short, with 17 bases between.